This is a list of T cell receptor beta chains from one sample in a study of tumor-infiltrating lymphocytes in primary liver carcinoma. TCRdb reprocessed the multiplex PCR reads via MiXCR and lists one record per CDR3 protein. Among a few hundred thousand distinct CDR3 sequences, 50% to 60% were seen once, and the ten largest hold about 15%. The sequenced sample consisted of peripheral blood. These receptors were taken from a woman in her 30s with primary liver carcinoma and hepatitis B virus infection. Each CDR3 is given with its conserved first and last residue. A D gene is named only where the DNA matches it firmly. Clone size is stated in some rows and not others, as once, few, many or a class when expanded.

v_call	cdr3_length	d_call	j_call	clone_size	cdr3_aa	cdr3_nt
TRBV4-3	15	NA	TRBJ2-5	NA	CASSQGLMEGETQYF	TGCGCCAGCAGCCAAGGGCTAATGGAGGGTGAGACCCAGTACTTC
TRBV11-3	15	NA	TRBJ2-2	many	CASSPRNRNTGELFF	TGTGCCAGCAGCCCGCGGAACCGGAACACCGGGGAGCTGTTTTTT
TRBV6-5	14	NA	TRBJ2-1	NA	CASRRDSTYNEQFF	TGTGCCAGCAGGCGGGACAGCACCTACAATGAGCAGTTCTTC
TRBV29-1	14	NA	TRBJ1-1	many	CSVGQLALNTEAFF	TGCAGCGTTGGACAGCTTGCTCTGAACACTGAAGCTTTCTTT
TRBV11-2	14	TRBD2	TRBJ2-1	NA	CACSFVTSGSKQFF	TGTGCCTGCAGCTTTGTGACTAGCGGGAGCAAGCAGTTCTTC
TRBV10-2	12	NA	TRBJ1-2	many	CASSGQLGGYTF	TGCGCCAGCAGTGGACAGCTTGGGGGCTACACCTTC
TRBV5-6	14	TRBD1	TRBJ1-3	few	CASSRGTGGNTIYF	TGTGCCAGCAGCCGGGGGACAGGAGGAAACACCATATATTTT
TRBV11-2	15	NA	TRBJ1-1	once	CASCVQRGVRTEAFF	TGTGCCAGCTGCGTTCAAAGGGGGGTTCGGACTGAAGCTTTCTTT
TRBV11-2	14	TRBD2	TRBJ2-1	once	CASSLAGLDNGQFF	TGTGCCAGCAGCTTAGCTGGACTAGACAACGGGCAGTTCTTC
TRBV29-1	16	NA	TRBJ2-3	NA	CSVGALGGGVTDTQYF	TGCAGCGTTGGGGCCCTGGGGGGTGGCGTCACAGATACGCAGTATTTT
TRBV12-3/TRBV12-4	15	NA	TRBJ1-4	many	CASSLGILPNEKLFF	TGTGCCAGCAGTTTGGGGATTCTTCCTAATGAAAAACTGTTTTTT
TRBV5-1	15	NA	TRBJ2-4	NA	CASSLGAAGTNIQYF	TGCGCCAGCAGCTTGGGGGCGGCGGGGACGAACATTCAGTACTTC
TRBV6-5	19	TRBD1	TRBJ1-2	NA	CASSYESGTVPLGSYGYTF	TGTGCCAGCAGTTACGAAAGTGGGACAGTCCCCCTGGGGTCGTATGGCTACACCTTC
TRBV6-1	15	TRBD2	TRBJ2-1	many	CASSEGRGLLTEQFF	TGTGCCAGCAGTGAGGGGAGGGGCCTCTTGACCGAGCAGTTCTTC
TRBV7-9	13	NA	TRBJ2-7	NA	CARSLPGSYEQYF	TGTGCCAGGAGCTTACCAGGGAGCTACGAGCAGTACTTC
TRBV7-8	15	NA	TRBJ2-7	NA	CTSSLLSLSSYEQYF	TGTACCAGCAGCTTATTAAGCCTCTCCTCCTACGAGCAGTACTTC
TRBV29-1	13	NA	TRBJ2-3	few	CSALPKNTDTQYF	TGCAGCGCCTTACCCAAAAACACAGATACGCAGTATTTT
TRBV29-1	13	NA	TRBJ1-3	NA	CSCTTDSGNTIYF	TGCAGCTGTACGACAGACTCTGGAAACACCATATATTTT
TRBV6-6	14	NA	TRBJ1-1	few	CASRPGRGNTEAFF	TGTGCCAGCAGACCCGGACGGGGGAACACTGAAGCTTTCTTT
TRBV7-3	15	TRBD1	TRBJ1-2	NA	CASSLSGRDRGGYTF	TGTGCCAGCAGCTTAAGTGGGCGAGACAGGGGTGGCTACACCTTC
TRBV6-2/TRBV6-3	18	TRBD2	TRBJ2-4	many	CASSTGTSALLAKNIQYF	TGTGCCAGCAGTACCGGGACTAGCGCACTTCTAGCCAAAAACATTCAGTACTTC
TRBV12-3/TRBV12-4	14	NA	TRBJ2-1	many	CASSLTGAYNEQFF	TGTGCCAGCAGTTTAACAGGTGCCTACAATGAGCAGTTCTTC
TRBV28	15	NA	TRBJ1-2	NA	CANSSPRGVNYGYTF	TGTGCCAACAGTTCCCCCAGGGGCGTTAACTATGGCTACACCTTC
TRBV12-3/TRBV12-4	11	NA	TRBJ2-7	NA	CPSSYYSEQYF	TGTCCCAGCAGTTATTACTCCGAGCAGTACTTC
TRBV12-3/TRBV12-4	10	NA	TRBJ1-3	few	CASRRNTIYF	TGTGCCAGCAGGAGAAACACCATATATTTT
TRBV29-1	12	NA	TRBJ2-7	NA	CSERDSSYEQYF	TGCAGCGAGCGTGATAGCTCCTACGAACAGTACTTC
TRBV14	12	NA	TRBJ2-3	NA	CASSQAEDTQYF	TGTGCCAGCAGCCAAGCCGAAGATACGCAGTATTTT
TRBV11-2	14	TRBD2	TRBJ2-7	many	CASSSSAGDYEQYF	TGTGCCAGCAGCTCGTCGGCGGGAGACTACGAGCAGTACTTC
TRBV5-6	14	TRBD1	TRBJ2-6	NA	CASSLGQGLGALTF	TGTGCCAGCAGCTTGGGACAGGGGTTAGGCGCCCTGACTTTC
TRBV6-2/TRBV6-3	16	NA	TRBJ2-3	NA	CTSSYPPVASRGTQYF	TGTACCAGCAGTTACCCCCCGGTAGCCTCGAGGGGTACGCAGTATTTT
TRBV11-2	15	NA	TRBJ2-1	NA	CASSLERNSYNEQLF	TGTGCCAGCAGCTTAGAGCGGAACTCCTACAATGAGCAGCTCTTC
TRBV7-8	15	NA	TRBJ1-4	few	CASGLDSRRNEKLFF	TGTGCCAGCGGCCTGGACAGTCGTCGTAATGAAAAACTGTTTTTT
TRBV5-1	17	NA	TRBJ1-5	NA	CASSLGSSGASNQPQHF	TGCGCCAGCAGCTTGGGGTCCTCAGGGGCTAGCAATCAGCCCCAGCATTTT
TRBV11-2	13	TRBD1	TRBJ2-3	NA	CASSLTGGQPQYF	TGTGCCAGCAGCCTGACAGGGGGTCAGCCCCAGTATTTT
TRBV6-2/TRBV6-3	14	NA	TRBJ1-5	NA	CASSYNRLSQPQHF	TGTGCCAGCAGTTACAACAGATTGAGTCAGCCCCAGCATTTT
TRBV10-3	14	NA	TRBJ2-1	medium-sized	CAISPTATRDEQFF	TGTGCCATCAGTCCCACGGCGACCCGGGATGAGCAGTTCTTC
TRBV6-5	15	NA	TRBJ1-1	NA	CASSYSYSQNTEAFF	TGTGCCAGCAGTTACTCGTACAGCCAAAACACTGAAGCTTTCTTT
TRBV10-3	15	TRBD2	TRBJ2-1	few	CAVRRGTSGLNEQFF	TGTGCCGTCCGACGGGGGACTAGCGGACTCAATGAGCAGTTCTTC
TRBV6-2/TRBV6-3	12	NA	TRBJ2-1	NA	CANTDFEEGTVF	TGTGCCAACACCGATTTCGAGGAGGGGACGGTCTTC
TRBV6-1	11	NA	TRBJ1-1	NA	CASAAGTTAFF	TGTGCCAGCGCGGCGGGGACAACGGCTTTCTTT
TRBV12-3/TRBV12-4	11	NA	TRBJ2-1	many	CASRLVGREFF	TGTGCCAGCAGATTGGTGGGTCGGGAGTTCTTC
TRBV12-3/TRBV12-4	13	NA	TRBJ2-1	many	CASSGSSYNEQFF	TGTGCCAGCTCGGGCAGCTCCTACAATGAGCAGTTCTTC
TRBV11-3	23	TRBD2	TRBJ2-4	NA	CACSLDQETLFVAGGVAKNIQYF	TGTGCCTGCAGCTTAGATCAGGAGACCCTCTTCGTAGCGGGAGGAGTGGCCAAAAACATTCAGTACTTC
TRBV12-3/TRBV12-4	14	NA	TRBJ2-1	NA	CASSLSGSREKQFF	TGTGCCAGCAGTTTAAGTGGTAGTCGGGAAAAGCAGTTCTTC
TRBV11-3	12	NA	TRBJ2-1	NA	CASSWGLNEQFF	TGTGCCAGCAGTTGGGGACTCAATGAGCAGTTCTTC
TRBV11-2	14	NA	TRBJ2-1	NA	CASSRAGTPYERFF	TGTGCCAGCAGTCGTGCCGGGACACCATATGAGCGGTTCTTC
TRBV4-2	16	NA	TRBJ2-2	few	CASSQEGEVNTGELFF	TGTGCCAGCAGCCAAGAGGGAGAGGTAAACACCGGGGAGCTGTTTTTT
TRBV6-1	14	NA	TRBJ1-2	NA	CASSEAGGNYGYTF	TGTGCCAGCAGTGAAGCCGGCGGCAACTATGGCTACACCTTC
TRBV7-9	16	NA	TRBJ2-7	NA	CASSHWGGAPSYEQYF	TGTGCCAGCAGCCATTGGGGCGGGGCCCCCTCCTACGAGCAGTACTTC
TRBV5-6	12	NA	TRBJ2-5	few	CASSLGAETQYF	TGTGCCAGCAGTCTAGGTGCAGAGACCCAGTACTTC